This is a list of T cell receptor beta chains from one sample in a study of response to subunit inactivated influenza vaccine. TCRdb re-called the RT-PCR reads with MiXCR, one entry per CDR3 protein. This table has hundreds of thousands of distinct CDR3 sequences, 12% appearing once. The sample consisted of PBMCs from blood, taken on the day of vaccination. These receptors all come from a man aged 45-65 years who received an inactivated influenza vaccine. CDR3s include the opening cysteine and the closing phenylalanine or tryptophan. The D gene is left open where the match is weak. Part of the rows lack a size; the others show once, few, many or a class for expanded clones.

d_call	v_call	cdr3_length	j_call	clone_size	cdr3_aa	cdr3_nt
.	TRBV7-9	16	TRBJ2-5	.	CASSLRPGVLEETQYF	TGTGCCAGCAGCTTAAGGCCGGGGGTCCTGGAAGAGACCCAGTACTTC
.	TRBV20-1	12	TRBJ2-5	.	CSAQLVFETQYF	TGCAGTGCTCAACTAGTTTTCGAGACCCAGTACTTC
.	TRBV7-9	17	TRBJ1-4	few	CASSLAPAVARNEKLFF	TGTGCCAGCAGCTTAGCGCCGGCAGTTGCCCGTAATGAAAAACTGTTTTTT
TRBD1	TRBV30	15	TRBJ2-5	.	CAWSTSDRTKETQYF	TGTGCCTGGAGTACCTCGGACAGGACAAAAGAGACCCAGTACTTC
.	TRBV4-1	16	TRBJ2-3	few	CASSRTDSTALGFQYF	TGCGCCAGCAGCCGAACAGACTCGACAGCTCTCGGTTTCCAGTATTTT
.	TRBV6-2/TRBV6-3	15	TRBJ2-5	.	CASSYEAVPRETQYF	TGTGCCAGCAGTTACGAGGCGGTCCCACGGGAGACCCAGTACTTC
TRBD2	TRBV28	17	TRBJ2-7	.	CASSLLLAGQSSYEQYF	TGTGCCAGCAGTTTATTACTAGCGGGCCAATCCTCCTACGAGCAGTACTTC
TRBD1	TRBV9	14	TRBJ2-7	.	CASSVGTGNNEQYF	TGTGCCAGCAGCGTAGGGACAGGGAACAACGAGCAGTACTTC
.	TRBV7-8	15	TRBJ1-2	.	CASTIRDQANYGYTF	TGTGCCAGCACCATCCGGGACCAAGCTAACTATGGCTACACCTTC
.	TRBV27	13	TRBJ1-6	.	CASRGLSNSPLHF	TGTGCCAGCAGGGGACTGTCGAATTCACCCCTCCACTTT
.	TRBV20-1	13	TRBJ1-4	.	CSAISENSEKLFF	TGCAGTGCTATCTCCGAGAACAGTGAAAAACTGTTTTTT
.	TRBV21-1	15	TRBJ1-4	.	CASSKSRVANEKLFF	TGTGCCAGCAGCAAAAGCAGGGTGGCTAATGAAAAACTGTTTTTT
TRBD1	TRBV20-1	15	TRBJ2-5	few	CSATLGQGARETQYF	TGCAGTGCTACTCTTGGACAGGGGGCGCGAGAGACCCAGTACTTC
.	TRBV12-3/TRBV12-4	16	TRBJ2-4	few	CASSLGLASVKNIQYF	TGTGCCAGCAGTTTAGGTCTGGCGAGTGTAAAAAACATTCAGTACTTC
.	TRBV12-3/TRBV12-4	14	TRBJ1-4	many	CASSLEVSGEKLFF	TGTGCCAGCAGTCTCGAAGTCTCGGGGGAAAAACTGTTTTTT
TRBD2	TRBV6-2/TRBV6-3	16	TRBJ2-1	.	CASSPRGGSPYNEQFF	TGTGCCAGCAGCCCTCGGGGGGGAAGCCCCTACAATGAGCAGTTCTTC
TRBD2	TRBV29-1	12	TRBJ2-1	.	CSVDGRVDEQFF	TGCAGCGTTGACGGGAGGGTCGATGAGCAGTTCTTC
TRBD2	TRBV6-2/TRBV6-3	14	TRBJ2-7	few	CASTRTSGGYEQYF	TGTGCCAGCACCCGGACTAGCGGGGGCTACGAGCAGTACTTC
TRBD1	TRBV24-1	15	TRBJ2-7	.	CATSRAGTGIYEQYF	TGTGCCACCAGCAGAGCCGGGACAGGGATCTACGAGCAGTACTTC
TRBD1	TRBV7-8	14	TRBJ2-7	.	CASSLEDRVYEQYF	TGTGCCAGCAGCTTAGAAGACAGGGTGTACGAGCAGTACTTC
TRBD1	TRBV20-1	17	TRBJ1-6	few	CSARFGTAAKSNSPLHF	TGCAGTGCTAGATTCGGGACAGCCGCCAAATCTAATTCACCCCTCCACTTT
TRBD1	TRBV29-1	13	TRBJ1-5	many	CSVEQGANQPQHF	TGCAGCGTTGAGCAGGGGGCCAATCAGCCCCAGCATTTT
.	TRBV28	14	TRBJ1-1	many	CASRWSGGGTEAFF	TGTGCCAGCAGATGGAGTGGTGGGGGCACTGAAGCTTTCTTT
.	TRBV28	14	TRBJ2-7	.	CASSFLDRSYEQYF	TGTGCCAGCAGCTTTCTGGACAGATCCTACGAGCAGTACTTC